These 9 T cell receptor beta chains came from one sample sequenced in a study of shared clonotypes between healthy human individuals. Data came from immunoSEQ multiplex PCR; TCRdb stores just in-frame clones and leaves some out. The data show a few million clones, 80% to 95% seen once. The specimen was naive CD4+ T cells from PBMCs. The subset here: CD45RA+ positively selected. The receptors shown here come from a man aged 18 to 29 in good health. Some clones in this sample may be carry-over from other donors' samples.

The chain recombines TRBV6-5 with TRBJ1-1; D might be TRBD1 (6 bases). The CDR3 has 14 residues. In germline, CDR1 is MNHEY, CDR2 SVGAGI. V was trimmed by 2 bases and J by 2 bases, leaving 9 bases between them. CDR3 region: CASSYRGHNTEAFF. DNA of the CDR3: TGTGCCAGCAGTTACAGGGGACACAACACTGAAGCTTTCTTT.

This sequence joins TRBV7-9 and TRBJ1-2, with D uncertain. CDR1 is SEHNR and CDR2 is FQNEAQ in the germline V gene (reference sequence). The CDR3 contains 17 residues. V lost 5 bases and J 3 bases, leaving 22 bases between the germline ends. The CDR3 loop is CASSRYSDLLPHYGYTF. CDR3 nucleotide sequence: TGTGCCAGCAGCCGCTACTCGGATCTTTTGCCCCACTATGGCTACACCTTC.

The gene calls are TRBV14 and TRBJ1-1; possibly TRBD1 for D (6 bases). CDR3 length: 13 amino acids. V was shortened by 8 bases and J by 1 base, with 11 bases between the two germline ends. Germline V CDR1 and CDR2: SGHDN, FVKESK. Written as DNA, the CDR3 is TGTGCCAGCGCAAGACAGGCGAACACTGAAGCTTTCTTT. Protein: CASARQANTEAFF.

Turning to this clone: The sample contains more than one DNA sequence encoding this CDR3. The chain links TRBV4-1 to TRBJ2-7; no definite D call. The germline V gene encodes CDR1 MGHRA and CDR2 YSYEKL. This CDR3 has 16 residues. V was pared by 0 bases and J by 0 bases, with 12 bases between. As DNA, the CDR3 is TGCGCCAGCAGCCAAGATTTGCGCGCCAGCTCCTACGAGCAGTACTTC. It codes for CASSQDLRASSYEQYF.

In its sample, this clone was seen once. The chain carries TRBV7-3 and TRBJ1-4; TRBD1 is a possible D gene (5 bases). CDR1 and CDR2 (germline): SGHTA, FQGTGA. This CDR3 spans 18 amino acids. Trimming left V 2 bases short and J 0 bases short, with 16 bases between. The CDR3 protein is CASSLYLLGAATNEKLFF. Here the CDR3 DNA reads TGTGCCAGCAGCTTATATCTTCTCGGGGCAGCAACTAATGAAAAACTGTTTTTT.

A note on this clone: Other DNA sequences in this specimen translate into the identical CDR3. The gene calls are TRBV29-1 and TRBJ1-2, with no clear D. Trimming pared 1 base from V and 0 bases from J, leaving 6 bases between. CDR1 is SQVTM, CDR2 ANQGSEA, per germline. This CDR3 is 13 amino acids long. CDR3 sequence (DNA): TGCAGCGTTGAAGGTGGAACTAACTATGGCTACACCTTC. Its translation is CSVEGGTNYGYTF.

This rearrangement joins TRBV10-3 to TRBJ2-1, with TRBD1 matching over 9 bases. Trimming cost V 0 bases and J 6 bases; bases outside gene matches: 3. The CDR3 totals 15 residues. CDR1 is ENHRY and CDR2 is SYGVKD in the germline V gene. CDR3 sequence: CAISESRQGVNEQFF. The CDR3 nucleotides are TGTGCCATCAGTGAGTCCCGACAGGGGGTCAATGAGCAGTTCTTC.

The chain links TRBV4-2 to TRBJ2-3; D might be TRBD2 (6 bases). V gave up 0 bases and J gave up 10 bases, with 14 bases separating them. CDR3 length: 14 residues. Germline V CDR1 and CDR2: LGHNA, YNFKEQ. CDR3 in DNA: TGTGCCAGCAGCCAAGATGGGGGGATGCCATCGCAGTATTTT. It encodes CASSQDGGMPSQYF.

The chain uses TRBV28 and TRBJ1-1, with D perhaps matching TRBD1 (6 bases). The CDR3 spans 17 residues. The germline gives CDR1 MDHEN, CDR2 SYDVKM. V was pared by 2 bases and J by 1 base, with 17 bases between. The CDR3 bases are TGTGCCAGCAGTTTAGGGGGGCCTACAGGATCGAACACTGAAGCTTTCTTT. Translation gives CASSLGGPTGSNTEAFF. Full variable domain (missing parts from reference TRBV28 and TRBJ1-1): DVKVTQSSRYLVKRTGEKVFLECVQDMDHENMFWYRQDPGLGLRLIYFSYDVKMKEKGDIPEGYSVSREKKERFSLILESASTNQTSMYLCASSLGGPTGSNTEAFFGQGTRLTVV.